A single sample gave rise to the 17 T cell receptor beta chains below, sequenced in a study of blood T cell repertoires in COVID-19. Method: immunoSEQ multiplex PCR; TCRdb's copy keeps in-frame clones and lacks some. The top ten hold around 1.2% of the sample, which has fewer than 200,000 clones, about 88% seen once. What was sequenced was PBMCs or T cells enriched from blood (not recorded which). These receptors were collected from a human donor with acute COVID-19. The donor label of this sample is uncertain.

This clone was seen a handful of times. CDR3 residues: CASSLGGFMASGGYWLFF. DNA for the CDR3: TGTGCCAGCAGCTTAGGTGGTTTCATGGCTAGCGGGGGTTACTGGCTGTTTTTT. This chain connects TRBV7-2 to TRBJ2-2; 10 nucleotides line up with TRBD2. CDR1 and CDR2 (germline): SGHTA, FQGNSA. The CDR3 sequence is 18 residues long. The V and J ends lost 1 base and 13 bases, in that order; junction bases with no gene match: 18.

The rearrangement uses TRBV3-1 (or the pseudogene TRBV3-2) and TRBJ2-7; 7 positions agree with TRBD1. This CDR3 region has 14 residues. The V gene's germline CDR1 is LGHDT and CDR2 YNNKEL (reference sequence). Trimming removed 3 bases from V and 2 bases from J; junction bases left unmatched: 4. As DNA, the CDR3 is TGTGCCAGCAGCCATCGGCAGGGGGCCTACGAGCAGTACTTC. Amino acid sequence: CASSHRQGAYEQYF.

This rearrangement joins TRBV7-6 to TRBJ2-7; 9 bases align to TRBD1. The germline CDR1 and CDR2 sequences are SGHVS and FNYEAQ. This CDR3 is 15 amino acids long. V trimming: 0 bases; J trimming: 3 bases; junction bases outside the gene matches: 3. This CDR3 reads CASSLARQGVYEQYF. The CDR3 DNA reads as TGTGCCAGCAGCTTAGCCCGACAGGGGGTCTACGAGCAGTACTTC.

This chain joins TRBV18 and TRBJ1-6, with 9 bases fitting TRBD1. CDR3 size: 14 residues. Germline V gene sequence: CDR1 KGHSH, CDR2 LQKENI. The V gene end was trimmed by 6 bases and the J gene end by 6 bases; junction bases not matched to a gene: 3. This CDR3 reads CASSRDRVNSPLHF. CDR3 nucleotides: TGTGCCAGCTCTCGGGACAGGGTTAATTCACCCCTCCACTTT.

CDR3 amino acids: CASSRDTGLAGEPDTDTQYF. The CDR3 DNA sequence: TGTGCCAGCAGCCGAGACACCGGACTAGCGGGAGAACCAGACACAGATACGCAGTATTTT. The chain couples TRBV3-1 (or the pseudogene TRBV3-2) to TRBJ2-3, with 13 nucleotides matching TRBD2. The CDR3 consists of 20 residues. CDR1 LGHDT and CDR2 YNNKEL come from the germline V gene (reference sequence). V dropped 4 bases and J dropped 2; count of bases not matched to a gene: 15.

V is TRBV9 and J is TRBJ2-3; weak D call: TRBD2 (5 bases). The V and J ends lost 1 base and 2 bases respectively, with 11 bases between them. This CDR3 is built from 15 residues. Germline V gene sequence: CDR1 SGDLS, CDR2 YYNGEE. The CDR3 protein is CASSVYPGNTDTQYF. CDR3 sequence (DNA): TGTGCCAGCAGCGTATACCCGGGGAACACAGATACGCAGTATTTT. The whole variable domain, remainder taken from reference TRBV9 and TRBJ2-3, is DSGVTQTPKHLITATGQRVTLRCSPRSGDLSVYWYQQSLDQGLQFLIQYYNGEERAKGNILERFSAQQFPDLHSELNLSSLELGDSALYFCASSVYPGNTDTQYFGPGTRLTVL.

The rearrangement uses TRBV30 and TRBJ2-5; 8 nucleotides agree with TRBD2. This CDR3 has 14 residues. V was pared by 3 bases and J by 1 base, with 4 bases of the junction left unmatched. Germline V gene lookup returns CDR1 GTSNPN and CDR2 SVGIG (reference sequence). The CDR3 protein is CAWRKAGAQETQYF. The CDR3 nucleotides read TGTGCCTGGAGAAAAGCGGGGGCCCAAGAGACCCAGTACTTC.

The genes are TRBV2 and TRBJ2-7; 10 bases line up with TRBD2. Per the germline V gene, CDR1 is SNHLY and CDR2 is FYNNEI. CDR3 length: 14 residues. The J segment lost 4 bases and the V segment lost 5 bases, leaving 5 bases of the junction unmatched. The CDR3 DNA is TGTGCCAGCAGTCCCCGGACTAGCGGTTACGAGCAGTACTTC. Its protein product is CASSPRTSGYEQYF.

The rearrangement uses TRBV7-3 and TRBJ2-3, with TRBD1 matching 7 bases. Per germline, CDR1 SGHTA and CDR2 FQGTGA. The CDR3 length is 13 residues. Unmatched junction bases numbered 6, after V lost 5 bases and J lost 7 bases. The CDR3 here is CASSGLRGNTQYF. CDR3 nucleotide sequence: TGTGCCAGCAGCGGCCTCAGGGGGAATACGCAGTATTTT. Variable domain in full (rest from reference TRBV7-3 and TRBJ2-3): GAGVSQTPSNKVTEKGKYVELRCDPISGHTALYWYRQSLGQGPEFLIYFQGTGAADDSGLPNDRFFAVRPEGSVSTLKIQRTERGDSAVYLCASSGLRGNTQYFGPGTRLTVL.

The V call is TRBV6-1, the J call TRBJ2-3; D is undetermined. V was cut by 2 bases and J by 0 bases, with 3 bases left in between. The CDR3 is 13 amino acids. Germline CDR1 MNHNS, CDR2 SASEGT. In nucleotides, the CDR3 is TGTGCCAGCAGTGAACGGAGCACAGATACGCAGTATTTT. Translated: CASSERSTDTQYF.

J is TRBJ1-3 and V is TRBV4-3; a weak D match, TRBD1 (6 bases). V was cut by 3 bases and J by 8 bases, with 17 bases left in between. The germline V gene encodes CDR1 LGHNA and CDR2 YSLEER. The CDR3 contains 15 residues. The DNA of the CDR3 is TGCGCCAGCAGCCAGGTAAACAGGGCTCAGGACACCATATATTTT. Protein sequence: CASSQVNRAQDTIYF.

The gene calls are TRBV19 and TRBJ2-7; 7 bases match TRBD1. Germline V gives CDR1 LNHDA, CDR2 SQIVND (reference sequence). The CDR3 contains 15 residues. V gave up 0 bases and J gave up 2 bases; unmatched junction bases: 4. DNA for the CDR3: TGTGCCAGTAGTATAGAGGGGACAGCCCCCTACGAGCAGTACTTC. Translating it yields CASSIEGTAPYEQYF. Looking up the rest from reference TRBV19 and TRBJ2-7 gives the full variable domain: DGGITQSPKYLFRKEGQNVTLSCEQNLNHDAMYWYRQDPGQGLRLIYYSQIVNDFQKGDIAEGYSVSREKKESFPLTVTSAQKNPTAFYLCASSIEGTAPYEQYFGPGTRLTVT.

The chain uses TRBV4-3 and TRBJ2-3, with unresolved D. Germline values: CDR1 LGHNA, CDR2 YSLEER. The CDR3 sequence is 16 residues long. The V and J ends lost 0 bases and 4 bases respectively, with 14 bases between them. CDR3 in DNA: TGCGCCAGCAGCCAAGAGGCAGGTCCGGCCTCAGATACGCAGTATTTT. Translated: CASSQEAGPASDTQYF.

The chain combines TRBV6-5 with TRBJ1-1; D is possibly TRBD1 (5 bases). V lost 7 bases and J 4 bases, leaving 16 bases between the germline ends. This CDR3 has 14 residues. Germline V gene sequence: CDR1 MNHEY, CDR2 SVGAGI. CDR3 DNA: TGTGCCAGCACCGAACAACTAAGGGGCACTGAAGCTTTCTTT. Translation gives CASTEQLRGTEAFF.

This sequence joins TRBV27 and TRBJ2-1; D is uncertain. Trimming took 5 bases from V and 10 from J, leaving 9 bases between them. CDR3 length: 11 residues. Germline V gene sequence: CDR1 MNHEY, CDR2 SMNVEV (reference sequence). The CDR3 region is CASSHGAEQFF. CDR3 bases: TGTGCCAGCAGTCACGGAGCAGAGCAGTTCTTC.

The chain links TRBV28 to TRBJ2-3, with D possibly TRBD2 on 5 matching bases. Germline V lookup: CDR1 MDHEN, CDR2 SYDVKM. With 5 bases removed from V and 2 bases from J, the gap between germline ends came to 11 bases. There are 14 residues in the CDR3. The CDR3 region is CASSLAGITDTQYF. CDR3 coding DNA: TGTGCCAGCAGTCTCGCGGGTATCACAGATACGCAGTATTTT. Full variable domain (remainder filled in from reference TRBV28 and TRBJ2-3): DVKVTQSSRYLVKRTGEKVFLECVQDMDHENMFWYRQDPGLGLRLIYFSYDVKMKEKGDIPEGYSVSREKKERFSLILESASTNQTSMYLCASSLAGITDTQYFGPGTRLTVL.

The chain couples TRBV9 to TRBJ2-5, with TRBD1 matching 7 bases. The trim removed 6 bases at V and 4 bases at J, leaving 9 bases unmatched. In germline, CDR1 is SGDLS, CDR2 YYNGEE. The CDR3 runs 14 residues. CDR3 region: CASTPGDSGETQYF. CDR3 bases: TGTGCCAGCACTCCCGGGGACAGCGGAGAGACCCAGTACTTC.